This T cell receptor beta chain is drawn from a study of T cell repertoires in cytomegalovirus infection. Turning to the study itself: CMV epitopes that were recently identified and HLA-C-restricted were used alongside well-studied HLA-B-restricted ones. Public TCR beta signatures were indicative of both CMV infection and a matching HLA type.

Notes on the study in general: What dominated the ex vivo response were HLA-C-restricted CMV-specific TCR beta clonotypes. Identification of carriers of CMV plus the relevant HLA was performed using cumulative public TCR beta family frequency.

TCRdb called the reads again in MiXCR, with one record for every CDR3 protein. The repertoire has a few hundred thousand distinct CDR3 sequences, under 55% of them found once; the top ten carry around 44%. Trimming removed 0 bases from V and 2 bases from J, with 16 bases in between. This CDR3 contains 17 residues. Germline V gene sequence: CDR1 MGHRA, CDR2 YSYEKL. Concerning this clonotype itself: Its matching antigen is unknown.

This TCR derives from a human donor in good health (CMV status not recorded). Some clones in this sample may be carry-over from other donors' samples. This chain links TRBV4-1 with TRBJ2-5, with D possibly TRBD2 on 6 matching bases. The starting material was cultured PBMCs, obtained from culture after CMV antigen stimulation. The CDR3 sequence: CASSQDTMTGAQETQYF. CDR3 nucleotide sequence: TGCGCCAGCAGCCAAGATACCATGACGGGAGCGCAAGAGACCCAGTACTTC.